This T cell receptor beta chain was captured by sequencing in a study of Ad26.COV2.S vaccination and SARS-CoV-2 variants. Findings and limits, study-wide: Relative to placebo recipients, vaccine recipients exhibited elevated spike-specific TCR breadth.

The CDR3 runs 14 residues. The V gene's germline CDR1 is SGHVS and CDR2 FQNEAQ. The V end lost 1 base, the J end lost 6 bases, and 13 bases lay between the germline ends. Described treatment: roughly 20 received Ad26.COV2.S at low or high dose, single or two shots; about 5 received placebo; per-sample allocation not given. Sampling was performed 63 days after the first vaccine or placebo injection. The vaccine antigen was prefusion-stabilized Wuhan SARS-CoV-2 spike. As regards this clone: The antigen remains unidentified.

Profiling relied on immunoSEQ multiplex PCR, and the TCRdb table lists in-frame clones only, not all of them. The repertoire includes about 350,000 clones, more than 85% of them detected once, and about 4.6% sits in the top ten. This chain connects TRBV7-8 to TRBJ2-7, with D perhaps TRBD1 (5 bases). The specimen was peripheral blood, collected in a trial of Ad26.COV2.S vaccine versus placebo. This clonotype originated in a person between 18 and 65 years old who received the Ad26.COV2.S COVID-19 vaccine or a placebo. The CDR3 DNA follows: TGTGCCAGCAGCTTAGGGGGCCCTCTTAGCGAGCAGTACTTC. Translated, it gives CASSLGGPLSEQYF.